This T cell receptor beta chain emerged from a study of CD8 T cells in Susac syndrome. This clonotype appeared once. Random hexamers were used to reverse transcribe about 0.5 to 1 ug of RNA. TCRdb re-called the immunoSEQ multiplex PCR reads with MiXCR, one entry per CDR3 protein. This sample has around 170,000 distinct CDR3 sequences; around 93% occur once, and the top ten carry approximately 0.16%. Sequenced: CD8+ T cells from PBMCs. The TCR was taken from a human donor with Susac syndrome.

CDR3 sequence (DNA): TGTGCCAGCAGCTTAGGTGGCAGATTATTGGTCCAGTACTTC. Its protein is CASSLGGRLLVQYF. This chain connects TRBV5-6 to TRBJ2-7; no clear D gene. Germline values: CDR1 SGHDT, CDR2 YYEEEE. V was pared by 2 bases and J by 10 bases, with 19 bases between. The CDR3 covers 14 residues.